This T cell receptor beta chain was identified in a study of blood T cell repertoires in COVID-19. The CDR3 is 15 residues long. V was pared by 0 bases and J by 1 base, with 10 bases between. Germline assignment: CDR1 LNHNV and CDR2 YYDKDF (reference sequence). Produced via immunoSEQ multiplex PCR; TCRdb's table is partial and in-frame only. This sample yields over 75,000 clones, of which around 80% are seen a single time; about 8.7% belongs to the top ten. This TCR was recovered from a man aged 45-60 years who had recovered from COVID-19. The chain uses TRBV15 and TRBJ2-7; D is unresolved. Sequenced: peripheral blood. The CDR3: CATSRDSAVSYEQYF. Written as DNA, the CDR3 is TGTGCCACCAGCAGAGACAGCGCCGTGTCCTACGAGCAGTACTTC.